The 22 T cell receptor beta chains listed next were all sequenced from one sample in a study of blood T cell repertoires in COVID-19. The repertoire was sequenced with immunoSEQ multiplex PCR; TCRdb's copy has only in-frame clones and lacks some. The sample includes roughly 100,000 clones, 85% to 95% of them seen just once. Sequencing used peripheral blood. The receptors stem from a man between 50 and 59 years old with active COVID-19.

The chain joins TRBV2 to TRBJ1-5; TRBD1 might be the D (6 bases). The CDR3 extends over 13 amino acids. The germline V and J ends were trimmed by 6 bases and 4 bases, with 10 bases remaining between them. CDR1 and CDR2 (germline): SNHLY, FYNNEI. The chain's CDR3 is CASSRDINQPQHF. CDR3 sequence (DNA): TGTGCCAGCAGCCGGGACATTAATCAGCCCCAGCATTTT.

The gene calls are TRBV18 and TRBJ2-5; 8 bases line up with TRBD1. In germline, CDR1 is KGHSH, CDR2 LQKENI. V shed 0 bases, J shed 3 bases, and the junction held 15 bases outside the gene matches. The CDR3 is 19 residues long. The CDR3, as DNA: TGTGCCAGCTCACCACCGTACGGACAGGGAAGTGTGGACGAAGAGACCCAGTACTTC. Protein: CASSPPYGQGSVDEETQYF.

The rearrangement links TRBV5-5 to TRBJ2-5; D unresolved. Germline CDR1 SGHKS, CDR2 YYEKEE (reference sequence). The V and J ends lost 4 bases and 0 bases respectively, with 10 bases between them. This CDR3 region has 14 residues. CDR3 amino acids: CASSILLDQETQYF. CDR3 bases: TGTGCCAGCAGCATTCTACTGGACCAAGAGACCCAGTACTTC.

V and J are TRBV30 and TRBJ1-5, with 7 bases matching TRBD1. There are 15 residues in the CDR3. Germline assignment: CDR1 GTSNPN and CDR2 SVGIG (reference sequence). V gave up 2 bases and J gave up 0 bases; unmatched junction bases: 4. The CDR3 spells CAWSTGTDSNQPQHF. The CDR3 nucleotides read TGTGCCTGGAGTACCGGGACAGATAGCAATCAGCCCCAGCATTTT.

V is TRBV5-1 and J is TRBJ1-5, with 7 bases aligning to TRBD1. The CDR3 consists of 14 residues. V shed 4 bases and J 2 bases; nucleotides not matched to a gene: 3. Germline CDR1 is SGHRS and CDR2 is YFSETQ. As DNA, the CDR3 is TGCGCCAGCAGCGTTGGACAGGGCAATCAGCCCCAGCATTTT. Amino acid sequence: CASSVGQGNQPQHF.

The V gene is TRBV11-2, the J gene TRBJ1-5, with TRBD1 identical over 8 bases. The CDR3 consists of 17 residues. Germline V gene sequence: CDR1 SGHAT, CDR2 FQNNGV. V lost 4 bases to trimming and J lost 3 bases; unmatched junction nucleotides: 11. The DNA of the CDR3 is TGTGCCAGCAGCTCGTCGGAGAGGACAGGGAACAATCAGCCCCAGCATTTT. Translation gives CASSSSERTGNNQPQHF.

V gene TRBV7-2 combines with J gene TRBJ2-7, with D maybe TRBD1 (6 bases). Germline CDR1 SGHTA, CDR2 FQGNSA. This CDR3 comprises 15 residues. The V end was cut by 6 bases, the J end by 5 bases, with 20 bases between. CDR3 DNA sequence: TGTGCCAGCAGACCCACAGGGATCGGTACGGACGAGCAGTACTTC. Amino acids: CASRPTGIGTDEQYF.

The genes are TRBV5-6 and TRBJ2-4, with 8 bases lining up with TRBD1. The CDR3 consists of 17 residues. Germline V CDR1 and CDR2: SGHDT, YYEEEE. The junction had 13 bases not matched to a gene; V was cut back by 0 bases and J by 8 bases. The CDR3 protein is CASSLVGQAFEGDIQYF. The CDR3 DNA reads TGTGCCAGCAGCTTGGTGGGACAGGCCTTCGAAGGGGACATTCAGTACTTC.

This CDR3 reads CASSLIPSGSRTTYEQYF. The CDR3 coding sequence is TGTGCCAGCAGTTTAATCCCCAGCGGGAGCCGAACAACCTACGAGCAGTACTTC. The V call is TRBV28, the J call TRBJ2-7; 8 bases align to TRBD2. Germline values: CDR1 MDHEN, CDR2 SYDVKM. The J segment lost 2 bases and the V segment lost 2 bases, leaving 14 bases of the junction unmatched. The CDR3 covers 18 residues.

The rearrangement uses TRBV19 and TRBJ1-6; D not resolved. Per germline, CDR1 LNHDA and CDR2 SQIVND (reference sequence). The V end was cut by 7 bases, the J end by 10 bases, with 14 bases between. The CDR3 length is 13 residues. The CDR3 bases are TGTGCCAGTACCGGGGTCGAGGAATCACCCCTCCACTTT. Translating it yields CASTGVEESPLHF.

The gene calls are TRBV6-6 and TRBJ1-3; 7 bases are a match to TRBD1. Germline CDR1 reads MNHNY; CDR2 reads SVGAGI (reference sequence). The CDR3 consists of 15 residues. V was clipped by 2 bases and J by 4 bases; unmatched bases: 5. The CDR3, as DNA: TGTGCCAGCAGTTACACTACAGGGGACGGAAACACCATATATTTT. Its translation: CASSYTTGDGNTIYF.

The CDR3 protein is CASKKQHLTTGELFF. In nucleotides, the CDR3 is TGTGCCAGCAAAAAACAGCACTTAACTACCGGGGAGCTGTTTTTT. The chain combines TRBV5-6 with TRBJ2-2; no clear D. V was shortened by 6 bases and J by 5 bases, with 17 bases between the two germline ends. Germline values: CDR1 SGHDT, CDR2 YYEEEE. This CDR3 comprises 15 residues. The complete variable domain, with remaining parts taken from reference TRBV5-6 and TRBJ2-2, reads DAGVTQSPTHLIKTRGQQVTLRCSPKSGHDTVSWYQQALGQGPQFIFQYYEEEERQRGNFPDRFSGHQFPNYSSELNVNALLLGDSALYLCASKKQHLTTGELFFGEGSRLTVL.

V is TRBV2 and J is TRBJ2-2; 9 nucleotides align to TRBD1. Trimming at V came to 5 bases and at J to 4 bases, leaving 5 bases not matched to a gene. Germline V lookup: CDR1 SNHLY, CDR2 FYNNEI. CDR3 length: 15 residues. Here the CDR3 DNA reads TGTGCCAGCAGTCCGGACAGGGGTTCCACCGGGGAGCTGTTTTTT. It is translated as CASSPDRGSTGELFF. Based on the CDR3 plus reference TRBV2 and TRBJ2-2, the full variable domain is EPEVTQTPSHQVTQMGQEVILRCVPISNHLYFYWYRQILGQKVEFLVSFYNNEISEKSEIFDDQFSVERPDGSNFTLKIRSTKLEDSAMYFCASSPDRGSTGELFFGEGSRLTVL.

The chain couples TRBV3-1 (or the pseudogene TRBV3-2) to TRBJ2-1, with D possibly matching TRBD2 (7 bases). The CDR3 spans 14 residues. Trimming took off 2 bases at V and 12 bases at J, with 17 bases between the two ends. Germline CDR1 is LGHDT and CDR2 is YNNKEL (reference sequence). The CDR3 nucleotides read TGTGCCAGCAGCCAATCCAGCGGCGGGGGCGGGCAGTTCTTC. Residues: CASSQSSGGGGQFF.

CDR3: CASSAIDSDTQYF. In nucleotides, the CDR3 is TGTGCCAGCAGCGCCATCGACTCAGATACGCAGTATTTT. The J gene is TRBJ2-3, the V gene TRBV11-2; D call uncertain. This CDR3 spans 13 amino acids. CDR1 and CDR2 from the germline V gene are SGHAT and FQNNGV. Between the trimmed V and J ends, which lost 5 bases and 4 bases, there was a span of 10 bases.

The V call is TRBV6-5, the J call TRBJ1-2, with 9 bases lining up with TRBD1. Germline V gene sequence: CDR1 MNHEY, CDR2 SVGAGI. This CDR3 contains 14 residues. Trimming removed 6 bases from V and 8 bases from J; junction bases left unmatched: 10. This CDR3 reads CASRYGTGTYGYTF. DNA of the CDR3: TGTGCCAGCAGATACGGGACAGGGACTTACGGCTACACCTTC.

The CDR3: CASSLGGGTDTQYF. The CDR3 DNA reads as TGTGCCAGTAGTCTGGGGGGAGGCACAGATACGCAGTATTTT. The chain carries TRBV19 and TRBJ2-3; perhaps TRBD2 as D (6 bases). V was clipped by 5 bases and J by 1 base, with 10 bases between them. Germline V CDR1 and CDR2: LNHDA, SQIVND (reference sequence). This CDR3 region has 14 residues.

The chain combines TRBV5-6 with TRBJ1-2; TRBD1 agrees at 8 bases. The CDR3 runs to 14 residues. With 4 bases clipped from V and 8 bases from J, the junction kept 10 bases outside the gene matches. Germline V CDR1 and CDR2: SGHDT, YYEEEE. In DNA form, the CDR3 reads TGTGCCAGCAGCCGCCAGACAGGGGAGGGCGGCTACACCTTC. It is translated as CASSRQTGEGGYTF. Full variable domain (outside the CDR3, taken from reference TRBV5-6 and TRBJ1-2): DAGVTQSPTHLIKTRGQQVTLRCSPKSGHDTVSWYQQALGQGPQFIFQYYEEEERQRGNFPDRFSGHQFPNYSSELNVNALLLGDSALYLCASSRQTGEGGYTFGSGTRLTVV.

The chain couples TRBV5-1 to TRBJ1-1, with a tentative D call TRBD1 (6 bases). V was cut by 4 bases and J by 6 bases, with 19 bases left in between. The CDR3 is 15 residues long. CDR1 is SGHRS and CDR2 is YFSETQ in the germline V gene. CDR3 residues: CASSQAQGSSAEAFF. The CDR3 DNA follows: TGCGCCAGCAGCCAGGCACAGGGCTCGAGCGCTGAAGCTTTCTTT.

V is TRBV21-1 and J is TRBJ2-1; the D call in the table, TRBD2, was not verified against the DNA. TRBV21-1 corresponds to a pseudogene. This CDR3 spans 15 amino acids. For the CDR3, the DNA is TGTGCCAGCAGCAAGGGGACTGTACGGGGCGATGAGCAGTTCTTC. It translates to CASSKGTVRGDEQFF.

The genes are TRBV4-1 and TRBJ2-5, with 7 bases fitting TRBD1. There are 14 residues in the CDR3. Trimming took 4 bases from V and 2 from J; bases not matched to a gene: 4. Germline assignment: CDR1 MGHRA and CDR2 YSYEKL. CDR3 DNA: TGCGCCAGCAGCCCTCGACAGGGTCAAGAGACCCAGTACTTC. Protein product: CASSPRQGQETQYF.

In the case of this clone: Distinct nucleotide sequences in the sample also encode this CDR3. The chain recombines TRBV28 with TRBJ1-2; 7 nucleotides align to TRBD1. V lost 6 bases, J lost 7 bases, and 2 bases stayed unmatched. The CDR3 runs 11 residues. CDR1 is MDHEN, CDR2 SYDVKM, per germline. CDR3 amino acids: CASSSGGGYTF. CDR3 coding DNA: TGTGCCAGCAGCTCAGGGGGTGGCTACACCTTC.